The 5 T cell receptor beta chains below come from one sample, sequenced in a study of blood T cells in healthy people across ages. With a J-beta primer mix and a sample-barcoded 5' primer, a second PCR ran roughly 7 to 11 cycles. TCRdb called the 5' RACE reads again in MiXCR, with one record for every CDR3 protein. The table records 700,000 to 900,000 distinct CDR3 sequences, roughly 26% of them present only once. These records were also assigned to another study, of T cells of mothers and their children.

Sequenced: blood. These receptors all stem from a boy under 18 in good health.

The CDR3 here is CASSQMGGRETQYF. The CDR3 bases are TGTGCCAGCAGTCAGATGGGGGGCCGAGAGACCCAGTACTTC. The genes are TRBV9 and TRBJ2-5; D is perhaps TRBD1 or TRBD2 (6 bases each). Looked up from germline, CDR1 is SGDLS and CDR2 is YYNGEE. The V end was cut by 5 bases, the J end by 4 bases, with 15 bases between. CDR3 size: 14 residues. The variable domain in full, with the rest retrieved from reference TRBV9 and TRBJ2-5, is DSGVTQTPKHLITATGQRVTLRCSPRSGDLSVYWYQQSLDQGLQFLIQYYNGEERAKGNILERFSAQQFPDLHSELNLSSLELGDSALYFCASSQMGGRETQYFGPGTRLLVL.

This chain's CDR3 is CASSALVGEQFF. The CDR3 DNA sequence: TGTGCCAGCAGCGCTCTAGTAGGGGAGCAGTTCTTC. J is TRBJ2-5 and V is TRBV9; D is unresolved. The DNA end is more similar to TRBJ2-1, so the J call may be wrong. This CDR3 contains 12 residues. Germline loops: CDR1 SGDLS, CDR2 YYNGEE.

CDR3 residues: CASSPILAGDYNEQFF. In DNA form, the CDR3 reads TGTGCCAGCAGCCCGATACTAGCGGGGGATTACAATGAGCAGTTCTTC. The chain recombines TRBV4-2 with TRBJ2-1; TRBD2 agrees at 11 bases. This CDR3 is built from 16 residues. The trim removed 4 bases at V and 4 bases at J, leaving 6 bases unmatched. Germline V CDR1 and CDR2: LGHNA, YNFKEQ.

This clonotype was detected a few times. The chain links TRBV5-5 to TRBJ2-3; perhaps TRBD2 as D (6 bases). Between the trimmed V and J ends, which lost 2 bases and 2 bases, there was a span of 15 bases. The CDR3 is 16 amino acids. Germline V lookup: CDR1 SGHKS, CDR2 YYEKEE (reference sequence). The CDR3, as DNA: TGTGCCAGCAGCTTCCTTAAAACGGGGGACACAGATACGCAGTATTTT. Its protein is CASSFLKTGDTDTQYF. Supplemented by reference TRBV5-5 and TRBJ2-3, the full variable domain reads DAGVTQSPTHLIKTRGQQVTLRCSPISGHKSVSWYQQVLGQGPQFIFQYYEKEERGRGNFPDRFSARQFPNYSSELNVNALLLGDSALYLCASSFLKTGDTDTQYFGPGTRLTVL.

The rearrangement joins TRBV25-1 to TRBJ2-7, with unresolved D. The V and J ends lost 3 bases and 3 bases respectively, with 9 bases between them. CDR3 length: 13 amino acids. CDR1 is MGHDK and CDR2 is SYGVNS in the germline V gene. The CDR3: CASSEGGYYEQYF. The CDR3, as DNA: TGTGCCAGCAGTGAGGGCGGTTACTACGAGCAGTACTTC.